One and the same sample provided the 5 T cell receptor beta chains below, sequenced in a study of blood T cell repertoires in COVID-19. Sequenced by immunoSEQ multiplex PCR; TCRdb stores in-frame clones only, minus some. Among 55,000 to 70,000 clones listed, around 76% were seen once. Sequencing was done on a sample of peripheral blood. Source of these receptors: a human donor in a cohort sampled during active COVID-19.

V is TRBV6-2 or TRBV6-3 and J is TRBJ2-7, with 11 bases aligning to TRBD1. The CDR3 consists of 15 residues. The trim removed 6 bases at V and 3 bases at J, leaving 7 bases unmatched. Germline CDR1 is MNHEY and CDR2 is SVGEGT. The CDR3 here is CASSLTGTGGYEQYF. The DNA of the CDR3 is TGTGCCAGCAGCCTTACCGGGACAGGGGGCTACGAGCAGTACTTC.

The chain combines TRBV6-2 or TRBV6-3 with TRBJ2-1; 9 positions match TRBD2. This CDR3 has 16 amino acids. Germline CDR1 reads MNHEY; CDR2 reads SVGEGT. V was pared by 6 bases and J by 2 bases, with 8 bases of the junction left unmatched. CDR3 protein: CASSIAGDSPYNEQFF. CDR3 bases: TGTGCCAGCAGCATAGCGGGAGATTCCCCCTACAATGAGCAGTTCTTC.

The genes are TRBV7-9 and TRBJ2-7; no clear D gene. The germline CDR1 and CDR2 sequences are SEHNR and FQNEAQ (reference sequence). This CDR3 has 15 residues. Trimming shortened V by 1 base and J by 2 bases, and 12 bases separated the two germline ends. The CDR3 region has the DNA TGTGCCAGCAGCTTAGTGTATGGCGGAACCTACGAGCAGTACTTC. The encoded protein is CASSLVYGGTYEQYF.

The rearrangement joins TRBV5-4 to TRBJ2-3; 8 bases map to TRBD2. The length of the CDR3 is 15 residues. Unmatched junction bases numbered 9, after V lost 3 bases and J lost 6 bases. Germline-derived CDR1 and CDR2 are SGHNT and YYREEE (reference sequence). The CDR3 here is CASSSQAGAKDTQYF. CDR3 bases: TGTGCCAGCAGCTCTCAAGCGGGGGCGAAGGATACGCAGTATTTT.

The chain is built from TRBV6-5 and TRBJ2-1; tentative D call: TRBD2 (6 bases). Trimming stripped 6 bases from V and 5 bases from J, with 14 bases between. Germline CDR1 reads MNHEY; CDR2 reads SVGAGI. This CDR3 has 14 residues. The CDR3 region has the DNA TGTGCCAGCAGGTTTTATGGAGGGGACAATGAGCAGTTCTTC. This codes for CASRFYGGDNEQFF.